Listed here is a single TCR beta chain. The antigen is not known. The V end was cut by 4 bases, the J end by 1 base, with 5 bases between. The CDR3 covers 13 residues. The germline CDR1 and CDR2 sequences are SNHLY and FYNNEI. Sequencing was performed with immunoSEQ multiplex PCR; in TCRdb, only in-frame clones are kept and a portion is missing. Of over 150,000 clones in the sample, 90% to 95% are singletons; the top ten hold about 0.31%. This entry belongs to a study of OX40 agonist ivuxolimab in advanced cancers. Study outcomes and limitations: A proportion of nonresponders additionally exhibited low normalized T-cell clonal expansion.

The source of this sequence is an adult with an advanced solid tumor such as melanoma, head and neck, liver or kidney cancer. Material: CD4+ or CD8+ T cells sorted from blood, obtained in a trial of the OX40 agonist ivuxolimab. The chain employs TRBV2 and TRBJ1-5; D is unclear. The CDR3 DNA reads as TGTGCCAGCAGTGTACAGAGCAATCAGCCCCAGCATTTT. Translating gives CASSVQSNQPQHF.